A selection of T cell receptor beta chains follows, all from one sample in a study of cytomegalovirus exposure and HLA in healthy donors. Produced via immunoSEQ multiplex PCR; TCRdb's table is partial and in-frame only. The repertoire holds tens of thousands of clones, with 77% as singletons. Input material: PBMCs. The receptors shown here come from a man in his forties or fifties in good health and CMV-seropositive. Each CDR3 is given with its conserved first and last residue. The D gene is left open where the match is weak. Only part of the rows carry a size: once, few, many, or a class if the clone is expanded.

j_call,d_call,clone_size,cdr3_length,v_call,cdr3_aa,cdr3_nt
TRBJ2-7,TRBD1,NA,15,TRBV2,CASRERTGFSYEQYF,TGTGCCAGCAGGGAGAGGACAGGGTTCTCCTACGAGCAGTACTTC
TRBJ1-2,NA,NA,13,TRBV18,CASSPGDNYGYTF,TGTGCCAGCTCCCCAGGAGATAACTATGGCTACACCTTC
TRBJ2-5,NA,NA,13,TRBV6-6,CASRPASGETQYF,TGTGCCAGCAGACCAGCTTCGGGAGAGACCCAGTACTTC
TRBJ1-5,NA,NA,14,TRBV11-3,CASSLAGSNQPQHF,TGTGCCAGCAGCTTAGCAGGAAGCAATCAGCCCCAGCATTTT
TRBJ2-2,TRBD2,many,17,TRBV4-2,CASERGDLAGVTGELFF,TGTGCCAGCGAAAGAGGCGACCTAGCGGGAGTCACCGGGGAGCTGTTTTTT
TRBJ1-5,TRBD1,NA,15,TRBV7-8,CASSLHRGYNQPQHF,TGTGCCAGCAGCTTACACAGGGGTTATAATCAGCCCCAGCATTTT
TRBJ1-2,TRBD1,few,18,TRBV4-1,CASSQDPGTGAYNYGYTF,TGCGCCAGCAGCCAAGACCCCGGGACAGGGGCTTACAACTATGGCTACACCTTC
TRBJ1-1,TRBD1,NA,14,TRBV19,CAVGPRGRGTEAFF,TGTGCCGTAGGACCAAGGGGGCGAGGCACTGAAGCTTTCTTT
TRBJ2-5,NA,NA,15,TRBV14,CASSQGAWAGETQYF,TGTGCCAGCAGCCAGGGCGCCTGGGCAGGGGAGACCCAGTACTTC
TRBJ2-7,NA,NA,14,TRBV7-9,CASSEQEGPYEQYF,TGTGCCAGCAGCGAACAGGAGGGCCCCTACGAGCAGTACTTC
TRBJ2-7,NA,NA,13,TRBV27,CASSWGRRNEQYF,TGTGCCAGCTCCTGGGGGAGGAGGAACGAGCAGTACTTC
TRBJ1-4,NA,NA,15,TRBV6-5,CASTLGGGTNEKLFF,TGTGCCAGCACCCTAGGCGGAGGAACTAATGAAAAACTGTTTTTT
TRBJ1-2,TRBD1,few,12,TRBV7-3,CASSQQGYGYTF,TGTGCCAGCAGCCAACAGGGGTATGGCTACACCTTC
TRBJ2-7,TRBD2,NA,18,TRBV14,CASSQDVPGLAYGYEQYF,TGTGCCAGCAGCCAAGATGTCCCGGGACTAGCGTATGGATACGAGCAGTACTTC